Listed here is a single T cell receptor beta chain. The entry originates in a study of cytomegalovirus exposure and HLA in healthy donors. PCR used 60 Vbeta primers and 13 Jbeta primers. The table came from immunoSEQ multiplex PCR; TCRdb's copy has only in-frame clones and leaves some out. The sample holds 100,000 to 150,000 clones, 60% to 80% seen once. CDR1 is MNHNY and CDR2 is SVGAGI in the germline V gene (reference sequence). CDR3 length: 16 amino acids. The junction had 6 bases not matched to a gene; V was cut back by 5 bases and J by 2 bases. The sequenced material came from PBMCs. This sequence was found in an older woman in good health and CMV-seropositive. The genes are TRBV6-6 and TRBJ2-3; 11 nucleotides align to TRBD2. The CDR3 nucleotides are TGTGCCAGCAGTATTCTAGCGGGGGGCATCACAGATACGCAGTATTTT. It is translated as CASSILAGGITDTQYF.